A single T cell receptor beta chain is shown here with its context. No antigen is known for it. Base-call qualities are not available, and no considerably larger clone is one nucleotide away. The CDR1 and CDR2 encoded by the germline V gene (reference sequence) are PRHDT and FYEKMQ. The CDR3, cysteine through phenylalanine, is 13 amino acids long. The sequence is cut down to CDR3 DNA, 39 bases in frame from base 1. Clipping removes 3 bases from V and 8 bases from J, with 6 as the unmatched junction base count. The data are from a study of blood T cell repertoires in COVID-19 (dated by TCRdb to the early 2020s). Context from the whole study: Samples from collaborators originated in the United States, Italy and Spain and spanned both the acute and convalescent phases of COVID-19. The prospective study material was composed of cDNA or gDNA derived from T cells, B-cell-depleted T cells, or PBMCs. Deeply sampled blood TCRbeta repertoires from subjects exposed to, actively infected with, or recovered from COVID-19 were included in the dataset. The repertoires were released in a freely available public database meant as a resource for research on the immune response to SARS-CoV-2. Samples were obtained from the ongoing ImmuneRACE study (first 160 participants) and from approximately 1,200 subjects provided by 6 global collaborators. A de-identified subject ID, COVID-19 status, age in years and sex were almost always included in the sample metadata. Where HLA class I and class II types were available, the types were taken from metadata supplied by the sample provider, not from assay-based typing.

Each collaborating institution followed its own protocols to collect whole blood in K2EDTA tubes. For TCRbeta analysis, collaborator samples were shipped as frozen whole blood, as isolated PBMCs, or as DNA extracted from either sample type. On the study overall, not on this receptor specifically: The amount of clinical and demographic metadata varied by source and participant and was provided uncurated.

The immunoSEQ Assay, a bias-controlled multiplex PCR, was used to amplify TCRbeta CDR3 regions from genomic DNA. On the authors' methods: Nucleated cell counts per sample were estimated from amplification of reference gene primers within the assay. To quantify the absolute abundance of each unique TCRbeta CDR3 rearrangement, sequence reads were collapsed and filtered. For each sample, productive Simpson clonality was calculated as the square root of Simpson's diversity index over productive rearrangements. This immuneACCESS table, as held by TCRdb, lists in-frame sequences with V and J called but not all clones. Of the missing ones, under half trace to an unresolved V gene in checked studies; the others have no known cause. D and trimming come from the DNA, and the V and J calls and clone size come from that table. The sample profile shows about 380,000 clones; 85% of them were found once. Roughly 3.6% of the sample is held by the ten biggest clonotypes.

In this chain, TRBV13 is recombined with TRBJ1-1; 7 bases in between match TRBD1. Sequenced sample: peripheral blood. The receptor's source is a woman aged 18-29 years with acute or convalescent COVID-19. The CDR3 region has the sequence CASSLDRSPEAFF. The sequence in DNA is TGTGCCAGCAGCTTGGACAGGTCCCCCGAAGCTTTCTTT.